This T cell receptor beta chain was observed in a study of blood T cell repertoires in COVID-19. Study summary: The origin of the acute and convalescent COVID-19 samples was the United States, Italy and Spain.

Looked up from germline, CDR1 is SGHNT and CDR2 is YYREEE (reference sequence). With 4 bases removed from V and 5 bases from J, the gap between germline ends came to 13 bases. This CDR3 is 13 amino acids long. Assay: immunoSEQ multiplex PCR; the TCRdb copy retains only in-frame clones and omits some. Here the sample spans around 54,000 clones, 90% being singletons. The sequenced sample was peripheral blood. This chain connects TRBV5-4 to TRBJ2-7; maybe TRBD1 (5 bases). The TCR comes from a woman aged 40 to 49 with active COVID-19. The CDR3 coding sequence is TGTGCCAGCAGCCATCAGGGAAGCGACGAGCAGTACTTC. Its translation is CASSHQGSDEQYF. The full variable domain, rest sourced from reference TRBV5-4 and TRBJ2-7, is ETGVTQSPTHLIKTRGQQVTLRCSSQSGHNTVSWYQQALGQGPQFIFQYYREEENGRGNFPPRFSGLQFPNYSSELNVNALELDDSALYLCASSHQGSDEQYFGPGTRLTVT.